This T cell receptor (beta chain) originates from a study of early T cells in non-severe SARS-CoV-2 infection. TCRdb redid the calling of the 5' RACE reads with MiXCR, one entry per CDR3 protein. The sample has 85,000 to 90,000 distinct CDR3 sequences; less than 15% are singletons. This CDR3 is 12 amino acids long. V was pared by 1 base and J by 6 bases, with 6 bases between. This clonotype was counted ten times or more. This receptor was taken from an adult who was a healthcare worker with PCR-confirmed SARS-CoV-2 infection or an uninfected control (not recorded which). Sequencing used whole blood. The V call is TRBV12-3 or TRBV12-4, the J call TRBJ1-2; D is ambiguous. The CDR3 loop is CASSLGTDGYTF. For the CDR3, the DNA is TGTGCCAGCAGTTTAGGGACGGATGGCTACACCTTC.